A single sample is the source of the 27 T cell receptor beta chains below, sequenced in a study of blood T cell repertoires in COVID-19. Repertoires were generated with immunoSEQ multiplex PCR, while TCRdb's copy carries only in-frame clones and drops some. The sample lists about 87,000 clones, around 80% seen once, with 16% in the top ten. Source material: peripheral blood. The receptors derive from a woman older than 75 with active or convalescent COVID-19.

The chain joins TRBV30 to TRBJ1-3, with 7 bases matching TRBD1. The V gene's germline CDR1 is GTSNPN and CDR2 SVGIG (reference sequence). V trimming: 8 bases; J trimming: 2 bases; junction bases outside the gene matches: 0. This CDR3 is built from 11 residues. The CDR3, as DNA: TGTGCCGGGACAGCTGGAAACACCATATATTTT. This gives the protein CAGTAGNTIYF.

A few counts support this clone. The chain uses TRBV27 and TRBJ1-1; TRBD1 might be the D (5 bases). The CDR3 length is 15 residues. V lost 6 bases and J lost 7, with 21 bases in between. In germline, CDR1 is MNHEY, CDR2 SMNVEV (reference sequence). The CDR3 region is CASSRPGSQGGEAFF. CDR3 DNA: TGTGCCAGCAGCCGGCCAGGGTCGCAGGGAGGTGAAGCTTTCTTT.

The chain employs TRBV5-8 and TRBJ1-1; 7 bases map to TRBD1. Germline CDR1 reads SGHTS; CDR2 reads YDEGEE. The CDR3 extends over 15 amino acids. With V trimmed by 1 base and J by 5 bases, 8 bases remained unmatched. CDR3 nucleotides: TGTGCCAGCAGCTTGATTCAGGGGGTCGGGACTGAAGCTTTCTTT. Translating it yields CASSLIQGVGTEAFF.

This sequence joins TRBV7-9 and TRBJ1-1; TRBD1 matches at 8 bases. CDR1 and CDR2 from the germline V gene are SEHNR and FQNEAQ (reference sequence). The J segment lost 6 bases and the V segment lost 1 base, leaving 4 bases of the junction unmatched. This CDR3 is 14 amino acids long. CDR3: CASSLVGQVPEAFF. DNA of the CDR3: TGTGCCAGCAGCTTAGTGGGACAGGTACCTGAAGCTTTCTTT.

In this sample, this clone turned up a few times. This sequence joins TRBV5-1 and TRBJ2-7, with TRBD2 matching 7 bases. V lost 3 bases to trimming and J lost 4 bases; unmatched junction nucleotides: 7. CDR1 is SGHRS and CDR2 is YFSETQ in the germline V gene. The CDR3 runs to 14 residues. In DNA, the CDR3 is TGCGCCAGCAGCTGGGCTAGCGGTCGGTACGAGCAGTACTTC. It codes for CASSWASGRYEQYF. The full variable domain, rest sourced from reference TRBV5-1 and TRBJ2-7, is KAGVTQTPRYLIKTRGQQVTLSCSPISGHRSVSWYQQTPGQGLQFLFEYFSETQRNKGNFPGRFSGRQFSNSRSEMNVSTLELGDSALYLCASSWASGRYEQYFGPGTRLTVT.

This chain uses TRBV11-2 with TRBJ2-2; perhaps TRBD1 as D (5 bases). The CDR3 contains 17 residues. Germline CDR1 SGHAT, CDR2 FQNNGV. The V and J ends lost 5 bases and 5 bases respectively, with 21 bases between them. The CDR3 DNA follows: TGTGCCAGCAGCCTCGCTGGGGCAAGGGGCGATACCGGGGAGCTGTTTTTT. Amino acids: CASSLAGARGDTGELFF.

This chain connects TRBV7-9 to TRBJ2-3; D remains unclear. Germline values: CDR1 SEHNR, CDR2 FQNEAQ (reference sequence). The V and J ends lost 2 bases and 5 bases respectively, with 5 bases between them. This CDR3 comprises 12 residues. The CDR3 is CASSLLGDTQYF. CDR3 coding DNA: TGTGCCAGCAGCTTACTCGGAGATACGCAGTATTTT.

This chain uses TRBV10-3 with TRBJ1-2, with 7 nucleotides matching TRBD1. The V segment lost 4 bases and the J segment 2 bases; nucleotides outside the gene matches: 10. The CDR3 totals 16 residues. Germline values: CDR1 ENHRY, CDR2 SYGVKD. As DNA, the CDR3 is TGTGCCATCAGTGTAGAAGACAGGGCGGAGAACTATGGCTACACCTTC. Its translation: CAISVEDRAENYGYTF.

In this sample, this clone turned up a few times. The gene calls are TRBV14 and TRBJ2-1; D is perhaps TRBD2 (5 bases). Deletions cut 1 base from V and 9 bases from J, with 7 bases between. CDR1 and CDR2 (germline): SGHDN, FVKESK. The CDR3 is made up of 12 amino acids. This CDR3 is CASSQVSVEQFF. CDR3 nucleotides: TGTGCCAGCAGCCAAGTTAGCGTTGAGCAGTTCTTC.

The chain couples TRBV5-4 to TRBJ2-1; 7 nucleotides match TRBD2. CDR3 length: 13 residues. Germline trimming cut 2 bases from V and 6 bases from J; bases unmatched to any gene: 2. From germline, CDR1 is SGHNT and CDR2 YYREEE (reference sequence). CDR3 residues: CASSFTSANEQFF. The CDR3 coding sequence is TGTGCCAGCAGCTTCACTAGCGCCAATGAGCAGTTCTTC.

The chain employs TRBV5-6 and TRBJ2-1; 8 nucleotides align to TRBD1. Trimming removed 2 bases from V and 8 bases from J; junction bases left unmatched: 3. The CDR3 loop spans 13 amino acids. CDR1 and CDR2 (germline): SGHDT, YYEEEE. The CDR3 is CASSFPGGHEQFF. In nucleotides, the CDR3 is TGTGCCAGCAGCTTTCCAGGGGGCCATGAGCAGTTCTTC.

This clone occurred a few times. The gene calls are TRBV6-2 or TRBV6-3 and TRBJ1-1, with a weak D call TRBD1 (6 bases). Per germline, CDR1 MNHEY and CDR2 SVGEGT. Trimming stripped 2 bases from V and 3 bases from J, with 10 bases between. The CDR3 length is 14 residues. CDR3 protein: CASSYGQGYTEAFF. The CDR3 nucleotides are TGTGCCAGCAGTTACGGGCAGGGGTACACTGAAGCTTTCTTT.

The V and J genes are TRBV6-5 and TRBJ2-2; weak D call: TRBD1 (6 bases). V was shortened by 7 bases and J by 4 bases, with 10 bases between the two germline ends. Germline-derived CDR1 and CDR2 are MNHEY and SVGAGI. The CDR3 loop spans 13 amino acids. The CDR3, as DNA: TGTGCCAGCACCGGGACAACCACCGGGGAGCTGTTTTTT. Translation gives CASTGTTTGELFF.

This chain uses TRBV29-1 with TRBJ1-3; unclear D gene. In germline, CDR1 is SQVTM, CDR2 ANQGSEA. The CDR3 extends over 15 amino acids. V shed 6 bases and J shed 2 bases, with 17 bases lying between them. The CDR3 reads CSVSSAGWTGNTIYF. The CDR3 DNA reads as TGCAGCGTGAGTTCTGCGGGCTGGACTGGAAACACCATATATTTT. Complete variable domain (other parts from reference TRBV29-1 and TRBJ1-3): SAVISQKPSRDICQRGTSLTIQCQVDSQVTMMFWYRQQPGQSLTLIATANQGSEATYESGFVIDKFPISRPNLTFSTLTVSNMSPEDSSIYLCSVSSAGWTGNTIYFGEGSWLTVV.

This clone was counted between two and nine times. CDR3 in amino acids: CASSLASGRVADTQYF. DNA for the CDR3: TGTGCCAGCAGCTTGGCTAGCGGGAGAGTAGCAGATACGCAGTATTTT. The chain uses TRBV7-2 and TRBJ2-3, with 10 bases aligning to TRBD2. Germline V gene lookup returns CDR1 SGHTA and CDR2 FQGNSA. The CDR3 is made up of 16 amino acids. V lost 3 bases to trimming and J lost 4 bases; unmatched junction nucleotides: 7. Variable domain in full (rest from reference TRBV7-2 and TRBJ2-3): GAGVSQSPSNKVTEKGKDVELRCDPISGHTALYWYRQSLGQGLEFLIYFQGNSAPDKSGLPSDRFSAERTGGSVSTLTIQRTQQEDSAVYLCASSLASGRVADTQYFGPGTRLTVL.

The chain carries TRBV6-5 and TRBJ2-2; a weak D match, TRBD2 (6 bases). Trimming took off 4 bases at V and 6 bases at J, with 12 bases between the two ends. The CDR3 is 14 amino acids. Germline-derived CDR1 and CDR2 are MNHEY and SVGAGI. CDR3 nucleotide sequence: TGTGCCAGCAGTTCCCCCTCGGGGGCCGGGGAGCTGTTTTTT. Translation gives CASSSPSGAGELFF.

The chain joins TRBV6-1 to TRBJ1-3; D gene unclear. V was pared by 1 base and J by 0 bases, with 7 bases between. The CDR3 loop spans 15 amino acids. The germline CDR1 and CDR2 sequences are MNHNS and SASEGT. CDR3 sequence: CASSEGAYSGNTIYF. CDR3 bases: TGTGCCAGCAGTGAAGGGGCCTACTCTGGAAACACCATATATTTT.

The V gene is TRBV28, the J gene TRBJ2-7; D remains unclear. The CDR3 runs 15 residues. The V end lost 5 bases, the J end lost 2 bases, and 16 bases lay between the germline ends. CDR1 and CDR2 from the germline V gene are MDHEN and SYDVKM. CDR3 sequence reads: CASSPQSLPPYEQYF. The DNA of the CDR3 is TGTGCCAGCAGTCCCCAGTCCCTTCCCCCCTACGAGCAGTACTTC.

The chain employs TRBV30 and TRBJ1-5; no clear D gene. The CDR3 runs 13 residues. V was pared by 5 bases and J by 0 bases, with 8 bases between. CDR1 and CDR2 from the germline V gene are GTSNPN and SVGIG (reference sequence). The CDR3 DNA reads TGTGCCTGGGCGAGTTATAGCAATCAGCCCCAGCATTTT. Translation gives CAWASYSNQPQHF.

This clone was counted only a few times. The chain couples TRBV5-4 to TRBJ2-2; 14 nucleotides align to TRBD2. Germline assignment: CDR1 SGHNT and CDR2 YYREEE (reference sequence). The CDR3 length is 17 residues. Trimming cost V 5 bases and J 1 base; bases outside gene matches: 4. For the CDR3, the DNA is TGTGCCAGCAGGCGCGGACTAGCGGGAGGGAACACCGGGGAGCTGTTTTTT. Its protein is CASRRGLAGGNTGELFF. The full variable domain, with the rest looked up from reference TRBV5-4 and TRBJ2-2, is ETGVTQSPTHLIKTRGQQVTLRCSSQSGHNTVSWYQQALGQGPQFIFQYYREEENGRGNFPPRFSGLQFPNYSSELNVNALELDDSALYLCASRRGLAGGNTGELFFGEGSRLTVL.

V usage is TRBV14 and J usage is TRBJ1-2, with D unresolved. Trimming cost V 3 bases and J 4 bases, with 12 bases left between them. The CDR3 has 14 residues. CDR1 and CDR2 from the germline V gene are SGHDN and FVKESK. This chain's CDR3 is CASSHQEAAYGYTF. The CDR3 coding sequence is TGTGCCAGCAGCCACCAAGAGGCGGCCTATGGCTACACCTTC.

This chain links TRBV4-2 with TRBJ2-1, with TRBD2 matching 7 bases. The CDR3 spans 16 residues. With V trimmed by 5 bases and J by 0 bases, 7 bases remained unmatched. CDR1 and CDR2 from the germline V gene are LGHNA and YNFKEQ. The CDR3 DNA sequence: TGTGCCAGCAGCACCCGACTAGCTAGCTCCTACAATGAGCAGTTCTTC. This sequence encodes CASSTRLASSYNEQFF.

This clone was counted a single time. This sequence joins TRBV6-5 and TRBJ1-6; 7 nucleotides line up with TRBD1. Trimming removed 0 bases from V and 8 bases from J; junction bases left unmatched: 7. Germline values: CDR1 MNHEY, CDR2 SVGAGI. CDR3 length equals 16 residues. The CDR3 here is CASSYSTGQPHSPLHF. CDR3 DNA sequence: TGTGCCAGCAGTTACTCGACGGGACAGCCTCATTCACCCCTCCACTTT.

The chain combines TRBV27 with TRBJ2-1; 15 bases line up with TRBD2. The ends lost 5 bases at V and 0 bases at J; junction bases unmatched: 5. The CDR3 is 18 residues long. Germline CDR1 reads MNHEY; CDR2 reads SMNVEV (reference sequence). CDR3 amino acids: CASSPGTSGRSSYNEQFF. The CDR3 DNA is TGTGCCAGCAGTCCCGGGACTAGCGGGAGGAGCTCCTACAATGAGCAGTTCTTC.

The rearrangement joins TRBV7-9 to TRBJ1-3; perhaps TRBD1 as D (6 bases). This CDR3 has 15 residues. Germline CDR1 and CDR2: SEHNR and FQNEAQ (reference sequence). V shed 1 base and J shed 4 bases, with 11 bases lying between them. CDR3 region: CASSLVGGEGNTIYF. Written as DNA, the CDR3 is TGTGCCAGCAGCTTAGTTGGGGGCGAAGGAAACACCATATATTTT.

The chain recombines TRBV5-4 with TRBJ1-2; the D gene is possibly TRBD1 (5 bases). Germline-derived CDR1 and CDR2 are SGHNT and YYREEE (reference sequence). The CDR3 has 13 amino acids. Trimming stripped 4 bases from V and 7 bases from J, with 14 bases between. For the CDR3, the DNA is TGTGCCAGCAGCCCAAAGGACGGGGGTGGCTACACCTTC. Amino acids: CASSPKDGGGYTF. Together with reference TRBV5-4 and TRBJ1-2, the CDR3 gives the full variable domain: ETGVTQSPTHLIKTRGQQVTLRCSSQSGHNTVSWYQQALGQGPQFIFQYYREEENGRGNFPPRFSGLQFPNYSSELNVNALELDDSALYLCASSPKDGGGYTFGSGTRLTVV.

J is TRBJ1-4 and V is TRBV9; 12 bases fit TRBD1. The CDR3 covers 17 residues. V gave up 6 bases and J gave up 4 bases; unmatched junction bases: 10. Per the germline V gene, CDR1 is SGDLS and CDR2 is YYNGEE. The CDR3 sequence: CASTPRGTGGDNEKLFF. The CDR3 nucleotides read TGTGCCAGCACCCCTCGTGGGACAGGGGGCGATAATGAAAAACTGTTTTTT.